Listed below are T cell receptor beta chains from one sample, sequenced in a study of blood T cells in healthy people across ages. TCRdb reprocessed the 5' RACE reads with MiXCR, giving one entry per CDR3 protein. The sample lists 1.4 million to 1.5 million distinct CDR3 sequences; approximately 40% were seen once. Specimen: blood. Source of these receptors: a woman aged 18-29 years in good health. Both conserved end residues are part of each CDR3. D genes are given only for firm matches. Size tells how often a clone was seen (once, few, many) or the class of an expanded clone, and some rows leave it out.

TGTGCCAGCAGTTTACAGATGGAGACCCAGTACTTC	CASSLQMETQYF	.	TRBV12-3/TRBV12-4	.	TRBJ2-5
TGCAGTGCTATGGAGGGTGGGCCAAGAGCTACCCAGTACTTC	CSAMEGGPRATQYF	.	TRBV20-1	few	TRBJ2-5
TGCGCCAGCAGCGTGACTAGCGGGAGCTTCGTGAACATTCAGTACTTC	CASSVTSGSFVNIQYF	TRBD2	TRBV5-1	few	TRBJ2-4
TGTGCCACCAGCAGAGAATTGGGACGGCTGGAAGAGCAGTACTTC	CATSRELGRLEEQYF	.	TRBV15	.	TRBJ2-5
TGCAGCGTTGCGGGTCAGAATGAAAAACTGTTTTTT	CSVAGQNEKLFF	.	TRBV29-1	.	TRBJ1-4
TGCAGTGCTAGGGTGGAAGGGTCCGATTATGGCTACACCTTC	CSARVEGSDYGYTF	.	TRBV20-1	few	TRBJ1-2
TGCGCCAGCAGCTTGGAAGTTGCGGGTGGAAGCACAGATACGCAGTATTTT	CASSLEVAGGSTDTQYF	.	TRBV5-1	.	TRBJ2-3
TGTGCCTGGAGCCCCCTGAGCTATGGCTACACCTTC	CAWSPLSYGYTF	.	TRBV30	.	TRBJ1-2
TGTGCCAGCAGTGAAGGACCTTACAGGGGGGGCGAGCAGTACTTC	CASSEGPYRGGEQYF	.	TRBV6-1	.	TRBJ2-7
TGTGCCAGCAACCCGATGGCGGCTAGCACAGATACGCAGTATTTT	CASNPMAASTDTQYF	.	TRBV6-5	.	TRBJ2-3
TGTGCCAGCAGTTTTTCTCGCAAACAGGGAACACTACAAGAGACCCAGTACTTC	CASSFSRKQGTLQETQYF	.	TRBV28	.	TRBJ2-5
TGTGCCAGCAGCCCGTCTAGCGGGAGGCAAAAAGATGCGCAGTATTTT	CASSPSSGRQKDAQYF	TRBD2	TRBV27	once	TRBJ2-3
TGTGCCAGTCAGGGTGGCTCAGGGGCCAACGCCCTGACTTTC	CASQGGSGANALTF	.	TRBV12-3/TRBV12-4	.	TRBJ2-6
TGCAGTGCTAGAGGACAGGGAACCCCAGATACGCAGTATTTT	CSARGQGTPDTQYF	TRBD1	TRBV20-1	.	TRBJ2-3
TGTGCCAGCAGTGAACCTTCCGGTACGCGGCAGTTCTTC	CASSEPSGTRQFF	.	TRBV25-1	few	TRBJ2-1
TGTGCCAGCAGTGAAGATACGACCCAGTACTTC	CASSEDTTQYF	.	TRBV2	.	TRBJ2-5
TGTGCCAGCAGCCAAAATGGGGGGACAGAGCAGTTCTTC	CASSQNGGTEQFF	.	TRBV14	.	TRBJ2-1
TGTGCCAGCAGTTCGGGACACCCAGCATTGAAAACCGGGGAGCTGTTTTTT	CASSSGHPALKTGELFF	.	TRBV6-5	.	TRBJ2-2
TGTGCCATCAGCGGGAAGGCGGGATACCCCATTAACAATGAGCAGTACTTC	CAISGKAGYPINNEQYF	.	TRBV10-3	once	TRBJ2-7
TGTGCCAGCAGTTACTCTGACTTACAAGAGACCCAGTACTTC	CASSYSDLQETQYF	.	TRBV6-2/TRBV6-3	few	TRBJ2-5
TGCAGTGCTAGAGATCTGGCCAGCGGGAATGGCCTGAATGAGCAGTTCTTC	CSARDLASGNGLNEQFF	TRBD2	TRBV20-1	.	TRBJ2-1
TGTGCCACCAGCAGAGATAGACGTCAGCCCCAGCATTTT	CATSRDRRQPQHF	.	TRBV15	.	TRBJ1-5
TGTGCTAGTGGTTTGTCCCTCCTCAGGGAGCCCCATCCCCCTAACTATGGCTACACCTTC	CASGLSLLREPHPPNYGYTF	.	TRBV12-5	.	TRBJ1-2
TGTGCCAGCAGCCCGCCCAACAGGGGAATGAACACTGAAGCTTTCTTT	CASSPPNRGMNTEAFF	TRBD1	TRBV7-2	.	TRBJ1-1
TGTGCCAGCAGGCAGGCGGGGTTGGAGAACGAGCAGTACTTC	CASRQAGLENEQYF	.	TRBV7-2	few	TRBJ2-7
TGTGCCAGCAGTGACGGACAGAGGAACACTGAAGCTTTCTTT	CASSDGQRNTEAFF	.	TRBV28	few	TRBJ1-1
TGTGCCAGCAGCCGAGGGACTAGCGGGGGGGCCTCCACAGATACGCAGTATTTT	CASSRGTSGGASTDTQYF	TRBD2	TRBV3-1	few	TRBJ2-3
TGTGCCAGCAGGCCCGGGACAGAAGGCTACACCTTC	CASRPGTEGYTF	TRBD1	TRBV12-3/TRBV12-4	.	TRBJ1-2
TGTGCCAGCAGCCAAGGAAGCGCAAGAGAGCAGTTCTTC	CASSQGSAREQFF	.	TRBV16	few	TRBJ2-1
TGCAGTGCTAGAGGGGACAGGGGGCTCGATACGCAGTATTTT	CSARGDRGLDTQYF	TRBD1	TRBV20-1	.	TRBJ2-3
TGTGCCTTAACCCCCCCGGGGACAGGTTTTAACACTGAAGCTTTCTTT	CALTPPGTGFNTEAFF	TRBD1	TRBV30	once	TRBJ1-1
TGCAGTGTACGACTAGCGGGGGGTCAAAACATTCAGTACTTC	CSVRLAGGQNIQYF	TRBD2	TRBV20-1	.	TRBJ2-4
TGTGCCAGCAGCTCACTAGCGGGGAAAGGCACAGATACGCAGTATTTT	CASSSLAGKGTDTQYF	TRBD2	TRBV7-9	few	TRBJ2-3
TGTGCCAGTTGGGAGAACTACAATGAGCAGTTCTTC	CASWENYNEQFF	.	TRBV19	.	TRBJ2-1
TGTGCCACCAAAGGCGCGGGAGACACAGATACGCAGTATTTT	CATKGAGDTDTQYF	TRBD2	TRBV24-1	.	TRBJ2-3
TGTGCCAGTACAGTGAACTATGGCTACACCTTC	CASTVNYGYTF	.	TRBV2	.	TRBJ1-2
TGTGCCAGCACCGAAAGCGGCAGGTCCCACGAGCAGTACTTC	CASTESGRSHEQYF	.	TRBV12-3/TRBV12-4	many	TRBJ2-7
TGCAGTGCTAGAGGGACTAGCCAAGAGACCCAGTACTTC	CSARGTSQETQYF	TRBD2	TRBV20-1	.	TRBJ2-5
TGTGCCAGCAGTCCAGAAGGAGGTGGGACAGGGGGCAATCAGCCCCAGCATTTT	CASSPEGGGTGGNQPQHF	TRBD1	TRBV27	.	TRBJ1-5
TGTGCCAGCAGCCCTGATGGCGTCAGCCCCCTAAATGGCTACACCTTC	CASSPDGVSPLNGYTF	.	TRBV2	.	TRBJ1-2
TGCAGTGCTCCGATTAAGGGGGACAGCTATACGCAGTATTTT	CSAPIKGDSYTQYF	TRBD1	TRBV20-1	few	TRBJ2-3
TGTGCCAGCAGTTTCGGCGCGCATAATTCACCCCTCCACTTT	CASSFGAHNSPLHF	.	TRBV28	few	TRBJ1-6
TGTGCCAGCAAGCGAGGGGGGGTCGGCAATGAGCAGTTCTTC	CASKRGGVGNEQFF	.	TRBV28	.	TRBJ2-1
TGTGCCAGCAGAGCTGATCCGGGACAGGGGGCCTTAGGTTTGAGCTACACCTTC	CASRADPGQGALGLSYTF	TRBD1	TRBV12-3/TRBV12-4	.	TRBJ1-2
TGTGCCAGCAGCCGACTAGGCCCGAGCGACTCCCCCTCCTACAATGAGCAGTTCTTC	CASSRLGPSDSPSYNEQFF	.	TRBV5-6	.	TRBJ2-1
TGCAGCGCGCGACAGGGGGGCGGCACAGATACGCAGTATTTT	CSARQGGGTDTQYF	TRBD1	TRBV29-1	many	TRBJ2-3
TGCAGTGCTAGAATTAGCGGGAGTGGTCCCTACAATGAGCAGTTCTTC	CSARISGSGPYNEQFF	TRBD2	TRBV20-1	.	TRBJ2-1
TGTGCCAGCAGTTTAGCCGGGGTGGGTCAGCCCCAGCATTTT	CASSLAGVGQPQHF	.	TRBV27	few	TRBJ1-5
TGCAGTGCTAGTGGTAGCGGGGGGCCTCTGTGGGAGACCCAGTACTTC	CSASGSGGPLWETQYF	TRBD2	TRBV20-1	few	TRBJ2-5
TGTGCCAGCAGCCAACTCGGGGGGGGGCAGTACTATGGCTACACCTTC	CASSQLGGGQYYGYTF	.	TRBV4-2	.	TRBJ1-2
TGTGCCAGCAGTTTGAGGCGGATGAGCTCTGGGGCCAACGTCCTGACTTTC	CASSLRRMSSGANVLTF	.	TRBV12-3/TRBV12-4	few	TRBJ2-6
TGTGCCAGCAGTTTGGGTGGGGGTGGCGCAGATACGCAGTATTTT	CASSLGGGGADTQYF	.	TRBV12-3/TRBV12-4	.	TRBJ2-3
TGTGCCAGCAGACATGGGACAGGGAGTCCCTACGAGCAGTACTTC	CASRHGTGSPYEQYF	TRBD1	TRBV12-3/TRBV12-4	.	TRBJ2-7
TGTGCCACCGCCACTGAGCGGACCTCCTACAATGAGCAGTACTTC	CATATERTSYNEQYF	.	TRBV15	.	TRBJ2-7